This T cell receptor beta chain is from a study of identifying expanded T cells in peripheral blood. Notes on the study in general: Variance in clone template counts between two-week samples significantly increased with total template count across all healthy donors. Over around two and four weeks, about 17 and 20 clones changed, versus 1.2 between replicates.

Collection occurred without any documented infections or immune events in donors. Turning to this clone: Its antigen is not known.

Germline V lookup: CDR1 MNHEY, CDR2 SVGAGI. CDR3 size: 15 residues. The V and J ends lost 0 bases and 4 bases respectively, with 12 bases between them. Here immunoSEQ multiplex PCR was the method, and the copy in TCRdb shows in-frame clones only, minus some. This sample has some 78,000 clones; around 89% occur once, and the top ten carry roughly 20%. The specimen sequenced was blood. The TCR originated in a person aged 18 to 70 in good health. This chain connects TRBV6-5 to TRBJ1-1, with D uncertain. The CDR3 is CASSYSQVTSTEAFF. The CDR3 DNA is TGTGCCAGCAGTTACTCCCAAGTCACATCCACTGAAGCTTTCTTT.